This passage covers 8 T cell receptor beta chains from one sample sequenced in a study of blood T cell repertoires in COVID-19. The data were produced by immunoSEQ multiplex PCR, yet TCRdb's version contains in-frame clones alone and is incomplete. Of around 200,000 clones detected, around 83% appear once; the ten largest clones hold just over 8.5%. The sequencing input was peripheral blood. The source is a middle-aged man with active or convalescent COVID-19.

The chain uses TRBV30 and TRBJ2-7, with 9 bases lining up with TRBD1. Germline-derived CDR1 and CDR2 are GTSNPN and SVGIG (reference sequence). V trimming: 6 bases; J trimming: 5 bases; junction bases outside the gene matches: 23. CDR3 length: 18 amino acids. CDR3 in DNA: TGTGCCTGTACGAATTTCCCCGGGACAGGGAAGACTCGGCACGAGCAGTACTTC. Translating it yields CACTNFPGTGKTRHEQYF.

V and J are TRBV2 and TRBJ1-4, with 7 bases that match TRBD1. Germline assignment: CDR1 SNHLY and CDR2 FYNNEI. V lost 8 bases to trimming and J lost 3 bases; unmatched junction nucleotides: 6. The CDR3 spans 14 residues. The DNA of the CDR3 is TGTGCCAGCGGAAACAGGGGTTCTAATGAAAAACTGTTTTTT. Protein sequence: CASGNRGSNEKLFF.

V gene TRBV16 combines with J gene TRBJ1-1; unclear D gene. V lost 0 bases and J 1 base, leaving 9 bases between the germline ends. Looked up from germline, CDR1 is KGHSY and CDR2 is FQNENV. The CDR3 contains 15 residues. The CDR3 DNA follows: TGTGCCAGCAGCCAATCACTTCCTCGGAACACTGAAGCTTTCTTT. Protein product: CASSQSLPRNTEAFF. Based on the CDR3 plus reference TRBV16 and TRBJ1-1, the full variable domain is GEEVAQTPKHLVRGEGQKAKLYCAPIKGHSYVFWYQQVLKNEFKFLISFQNENVFDETGMPKERFSAKCLPNSPCSLEIQATKLEDSAVYFCASSQSLPRNTEAFFGQGTRLTVV.

V is TRBV30 and J is TRBJ2-3; 8 bases are shared with TRBD2. The CDR3 covers 14 residues. In germline, CDR1 is GTSNPN, CDR2 SVGIG (reference sequence). V dropped 2 bases and J dropped 9; count of bases not matched to a gene: 10. Here the CDR3 DNA reads TGTGCCTGGAGTCCAGCCGGGGGGGGAGGGACGCAGTATTTT. Amino acids: CAWSPAGGGGTQYF.

This chain joins TRBV4-1 and TRBJ1-2; 10 nucleotides match TRBD1. V dropped 3 bases and J dropped 5; count of bases not matched to a gene: 9. This CDR3 is built from 16 residues. In germline, CDR1 is MGHRA, CDR2 YSYEKL. This chain's CDR3 is CASSHKQGGQGYGYTF. The CDR3 DNA sequence: TGCGCCAGCAGCCATAAACAAGGGGGACAGGGGTATGGCTACACCTTC.

Only a few counts were recorded for this clone. This chain links TRBV30 with TRBJ1-5; 7 bases map to TRBD1. This CDR3 is 14 amino acids long. Germline V CDR1 and CDR2: GTSNPN, SVGIG (reference sequence). With 5 bases clipped from V and 8 bases from J, the junction kept 12 bases outside the gene matches. The CDR3 loop is CAWDPGQRGEPQHF. CDR3 DNA sequence: TGTGCCTGGGATCCGGGACAGCGAGGTGAGCCCCAGCATTTT.

This chain links TRBV20-1 with TRBJ1-2, with 7 bases aligning to TRBD1. This CDR3 is 14 amino acids long. V dropped 3 bases and J dropped 4; count of bases not matched to a gene: 8. Germline V gene sequence: CDR1 DFQATT, CDR2 SNEGSKA (reference sequence). Here the CDR3 DNA reads TGCAGTGCTAGTGGAGGAGGGGGCACCTATGGCTACACCTTC. It is translated as CSASGGGGTYGYTF.

The chain combines TRBV24-1 with TRBJ2-4; 10 nucleotides agree with TRBD1. V gave up 2 bases and J gave up 8 bases; unmatched junction bases: 8. CDR1 and CDR2 (germline): KGHDR, SFDVKD. The CDR3 length is 16 residues. The DNA for the CDR3 is TGTGCCACCAGTGATTGGTCGACAGGGGGCTCAGACATTCAGTACTTC. Translated, it gives CATSDWSTGGSDIQYF.